This T cell receptor (beta chain) was found in a study of graft-versus-host responses after intestinal transplantation. For the study at large: Each recipient received a multivisceral, liver-intestinal, or isolated intestinal graft.

Study-wide results and limits: Peak circulating GvH clone levels were associated with early post-transplant HvG declines. GvH clones were found in recipient marrow; some appeared first in ileum or blood.

Sequenced by immunoSEQ multiplex PCR; TCRdb stores in-frame clones only, minus some. The table includes 150,000 or so clones, over 90% detected once. Turning to this clone: Its antigen remains unknown.

Per the germline V gene, CDR1 is ENHRY and CDR2 is SYGVKD. The CDR3 has 14 residues. V was pared by 7 bases and J by 4 bases, with 9 bases of the junction left unmatched. The TCR comes from a human donor who received an intestinal transplant. This specimen was unstimulated CD4+ T cells sorted from spleen or lymph node cells, taken before intestinal transplant. This chain links TRBV10-3 with TRBJ1-2; 7 bases are shared with TRBD1. The CDR3 DNA reads TGTGCCATCAAGGGACAGTCAAACCTCTATGGCTACACCTTC. Translating it yields CAIKGQSNLYGYTF.